This entry is about one T cell receptor beta chain. Extracted from the samples, RNA was reverse transcribed into cDNA to serve as the sequencing template. Profiling relied on immunoSEQ multiplex PCR, and the TCRdb table lists in-frame clones only, not all of them. There are about 100,000 clones in the sample; about 40% occur only once, and less than 20% lies in the top ten. This sample's treatment: oral pan-JAK inhibitor, 5-10 mg twice daily. This sample is drawn from a study of CD8+ T cells in alopecia areata. CDR1 SGHRS and CDR2 YFSETQ come from the germline V gene. The V and J ends lost 0 bases and 2 bases, in that order; junction bases with no gene match: 10. This CDR3 contains 17 residues.

The rearrangement uses TRBV5-1 and TRBJ2-5; TRBD2 matches at 7 bases. Sequencing used CD8+ T cells sorted from blood, obtained at week 24, from a patient treated with tofacitinib. The source of this sequence is a human donor with alopecia areata. Written as DNA, the CDR3 is TGCGCCAGCAGCTTGGCCGGTGGAGCGGGATTACAAGAGACCCAGTACTTC. Its protein is CASSLAGGAGLQETQYF.